The rows below give T cell receptor beta chains drawn from one sample of a study of blood T cell repertoires in COVID-19. The data were produced by immunoSEQ multiplex PCR, yet TCRdb's version contains in-frame clones alone and is incomplete. The sample shows around 220,000 clones, approximately 78% of them seen only once. Input material: peripheral blood. The origin of the receptors is a woman over 75 with COVID-19, enrolled during active disease. The CDR3 runs from the conserved cysteine through the conserved F or W. The D gene is left open where the match is weak. Not all rows give a size; the values are once, few, many and, for expanded clones, a class.

clone_size | j_call | d_call | v_call | cdr3_nt | cdr3_aa
- | TRBJ1-5 | TRBD1 | TRBV2 | TGTGCCAGCAGTGACAGGGGGATCAATCAGCCCCAGCATTTT | CASSDRGINQPQHF
few | TRBJ2-7 | TRBD1 | TRBV3-1/TRBV3-2 | TGTGCCAGCAGACCGACAGGGTCGGCTCGGGAGCAGTACTTC | CASRPTGSAREQYF
- | TRBJ2-2 | - | TRBV7-2 | TGTGCCAGCAGCTTTAGCCGAACCACCGGGGAGCTGTTTTTT | CASSFSRTTGELFF
- | TRBJ1-2 | TRBD1 | TRBV6-5 | TGTGCCAGCAGCGCTCTGCAGGGGGCGGGCTACACCTTC | CASSALQGAGYTF
- | TRBJ2-1 | TRBD2 | TRBV12-3/TRBV12-4 | TGTGCCAGCAGTTGGTTTAGCGGGAGGGATCAGTTCTTC | CASSWFSGRDQFF
- | TRBJ1-1 | - | TRBV4-1 | TGCGCCAGCAGCCAAGACAGGGCATTCACTGAAGCTTTCTTT | CASSQDRAFTEAFF
once | TRBJ1-6 | - | TRBV10-3 | TGTGCCGTCCAGGCAGGGGCCCCTAATAATTCACCCCTCCACTTT | CAVQAGAPNNSPLHF
once | TRBJ1-1 | - | TRBV18 | TGTGCCAGCTCACCACCGAGGGTCGGTAGCACTGAAGCTTTCTTT | CASSPPRVGSTEAFF
- | TRBJ2-3 | TRBD2 | TRBV27 | TGTGCCAGCACCCTACGGAAGGGAGGGCGCACAGATACGCAGTATTTT | CASTLRKGGRTDTQYF
- | TRBJ2-5 | TRBD1 | TRBV9 | TGTGCCAGCAGCGTAGACCAACAGGGGGGAGAGACCCAGTACTTC | CASSVDQQGGETQYF
- | TRBJ1-3 | TRBD1 | TRBV2 | TGTGCCAGCAGTGGCCCGAACAGGGGGAGCTCTGGAAACACCATATATTTT | CASSGPNRGSSGNTIYF
- | TRBJ2-5 | - | TRBV12-3/TRBV12-4 | TGTGCCAGCAGTTTTCGGGAGACCCAGTACTTC | CASSFRETQYF
- | TRBJ2-1 | TRBD2 | TRBV30 | TGTGCCTGGAGTGTATTACAGCGGGAGATCTACAATGAGCAGTTCTTC | CAWSVLQREIYNEQFF
- | TRBJ1-3 | - | TRBV3-1/TRBV3-2 | TGTGCCAGCAGTCCCCGGGGGGGAAACACCATATATTTT | CASSPRGGNTIYF
- | TRBJ1-6 | TRBD1 | TRBV3-1/TRBV3-2 | TGTGCCAGCAGCCAAGATGACAGGGGGGACTCACCCCTCCACTTT | CASSQDDRGDSPLHF
- | TRBJ2-1 | TRBD2 | TRBV30 | TGTGCCTGGAGTCTTCCGGGACTAGCCTCTTACAATGAGCAGTTCTTC | CAWSLPGLASYNEQFF
- | TRBJ1-2 | TRBD1 | TRBV6-5 | TGTGCCAGCAGTTACACGGGACAGGGGGGAAGCTACACCTTC | CASSYTGQGGSYTF
- | TRBJ1-5 | - | TRBV7-2 | TGTGCCAGCAGCCCAGGAGGTATCAGTCATCAGCCCCAGCATTTT | CASSPGGISHQPQHF
- | TRBJ2-2 | - | TRBV5-4 | TGTGCCAGCAGCCCCGGACAAGGCAGGAAAACCGGGGAGCTGTTTTTT | CASSPGQGRKTGELFF
- | TRBJ2-7 | TRBD2 | TRBV7-2 | TGTGCCAGCAGCTTAGCGTTTGGTGGCGGGGGCTCCTACGAGCAGTACTTC | CASSLAFGGGGSYEQYF
few | TRBJ2-7 | TRBD2 | TRBV18 | TGTGCCAGCTCACCGGATGCGGGAGGGAGCTCCTACGAGCAGTACTTC | CASSPDAGGSSYEQYF
- | TRBJ1-1 | - | TRBV6-5 | TGTGCCAGCATCGTTGCGGGCTACACTGAAGCTTTCTTT | CASIVAGYTEAFF